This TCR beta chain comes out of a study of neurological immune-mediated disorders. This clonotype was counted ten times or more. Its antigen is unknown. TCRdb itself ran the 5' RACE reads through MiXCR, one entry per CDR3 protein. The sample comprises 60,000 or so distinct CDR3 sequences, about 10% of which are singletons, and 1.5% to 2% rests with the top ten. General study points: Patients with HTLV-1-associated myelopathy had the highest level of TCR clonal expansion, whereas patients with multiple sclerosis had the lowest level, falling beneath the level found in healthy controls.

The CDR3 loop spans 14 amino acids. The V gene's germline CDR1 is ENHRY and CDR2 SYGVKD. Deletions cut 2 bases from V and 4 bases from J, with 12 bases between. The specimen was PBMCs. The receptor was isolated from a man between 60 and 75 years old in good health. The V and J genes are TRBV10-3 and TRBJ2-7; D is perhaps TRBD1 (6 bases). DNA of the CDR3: TGTGCCATCAGTGAGGGGGGCAGGGGATACGAGCAGTACTTC. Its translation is CAISEGGRGYEQYF.